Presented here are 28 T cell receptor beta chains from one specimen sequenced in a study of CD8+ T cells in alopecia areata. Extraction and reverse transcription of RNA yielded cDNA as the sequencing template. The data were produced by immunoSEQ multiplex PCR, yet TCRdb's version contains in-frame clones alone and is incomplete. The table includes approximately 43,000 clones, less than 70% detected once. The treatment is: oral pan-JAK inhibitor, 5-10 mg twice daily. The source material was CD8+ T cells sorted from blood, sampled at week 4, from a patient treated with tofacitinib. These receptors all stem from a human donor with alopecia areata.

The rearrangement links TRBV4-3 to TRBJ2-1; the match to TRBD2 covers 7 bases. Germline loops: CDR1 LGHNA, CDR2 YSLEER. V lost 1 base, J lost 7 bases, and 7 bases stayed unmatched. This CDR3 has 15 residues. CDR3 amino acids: CASSQVSGEDNEQFF. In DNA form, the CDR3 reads TGCGCCAGCAGCCAAGTGAGCGGGGAGGATAATGAGCAGTTCTTC.

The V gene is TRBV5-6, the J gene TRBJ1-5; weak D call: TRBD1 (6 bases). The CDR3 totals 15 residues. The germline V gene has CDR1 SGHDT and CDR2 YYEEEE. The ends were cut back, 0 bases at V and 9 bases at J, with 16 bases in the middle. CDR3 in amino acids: CASSLGGGAQRPQHF. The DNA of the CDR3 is TGTGCCAGCAGCTTGGGAGGGGGGGCTCAAAGGCCCCAGCATTTT.

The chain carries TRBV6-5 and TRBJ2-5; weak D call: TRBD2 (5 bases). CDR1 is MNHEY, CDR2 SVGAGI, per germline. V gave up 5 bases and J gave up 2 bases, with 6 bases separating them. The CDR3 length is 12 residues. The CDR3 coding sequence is TGTGCCAGCAGTCGGGGACAAGAGACCCAGTACTTC. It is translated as CASSRGQETQYF.

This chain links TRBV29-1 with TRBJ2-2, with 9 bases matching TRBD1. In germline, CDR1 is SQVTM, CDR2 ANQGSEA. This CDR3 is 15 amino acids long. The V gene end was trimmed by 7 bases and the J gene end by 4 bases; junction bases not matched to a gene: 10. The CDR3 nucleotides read TGCAGCGACCTAATGACAGGGGGAATCACCGGGGAGCTGTTTTTT. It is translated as CSDLMTGGITGELFF.

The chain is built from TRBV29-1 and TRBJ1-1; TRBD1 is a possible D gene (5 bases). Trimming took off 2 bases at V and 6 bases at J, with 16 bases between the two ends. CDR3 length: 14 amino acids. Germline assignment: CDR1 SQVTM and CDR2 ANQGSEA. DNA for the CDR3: TGCAGCGTTGAATTTTACAGGCGGATCCCTGAAGCTTTCTTT. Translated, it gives CSVEFYRRIPEAFF. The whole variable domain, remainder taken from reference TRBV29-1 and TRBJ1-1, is SAVISQKPSRDICQRGTSLTIQCQVDSQVTMMFWYRQQPGQSLTLIATANQGSEATYESGFVIDKFPISRPNLTFSTLTVSNMSPEDSSIYLCSVEFYRRIPEAFFGQGTRLTVV.

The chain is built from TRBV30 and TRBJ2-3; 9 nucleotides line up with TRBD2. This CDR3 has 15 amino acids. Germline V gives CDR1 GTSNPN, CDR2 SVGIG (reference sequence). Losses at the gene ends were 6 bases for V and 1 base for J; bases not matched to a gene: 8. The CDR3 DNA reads TGTGCCTGTACAACCTCTAGCGGGGGCACAGATACGCAGTATTTT. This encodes CACTTSSGGTDTQYF.

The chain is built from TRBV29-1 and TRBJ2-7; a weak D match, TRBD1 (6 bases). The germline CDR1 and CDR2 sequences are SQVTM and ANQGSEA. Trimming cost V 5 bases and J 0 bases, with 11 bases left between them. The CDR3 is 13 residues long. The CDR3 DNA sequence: TGCAGCGTTACGCAGGGGAGCTCCTACGAGCAGTACTTC. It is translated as CSVTQGSSYEQYF.

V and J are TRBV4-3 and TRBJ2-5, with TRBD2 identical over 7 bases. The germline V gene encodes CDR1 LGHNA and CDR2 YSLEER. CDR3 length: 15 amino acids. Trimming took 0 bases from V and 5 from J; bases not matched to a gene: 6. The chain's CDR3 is CASSQDRTRRETQYF. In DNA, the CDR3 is TGCGCCAGCAGCCAAGATAGGACTAGGAGGGAGACCCAGTACTTC.

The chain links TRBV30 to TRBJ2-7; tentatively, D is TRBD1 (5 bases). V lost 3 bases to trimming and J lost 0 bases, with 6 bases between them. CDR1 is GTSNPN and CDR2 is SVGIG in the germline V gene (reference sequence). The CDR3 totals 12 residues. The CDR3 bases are TGTGCCTGGAGAGGGGTCTCCTACGAGCAGTACTTC. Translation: CAWRGVSYEQYF.

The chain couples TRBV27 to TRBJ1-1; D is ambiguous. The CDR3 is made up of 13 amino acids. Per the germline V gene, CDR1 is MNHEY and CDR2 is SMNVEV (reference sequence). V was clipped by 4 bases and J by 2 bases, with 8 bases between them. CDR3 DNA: TGTGCCAGCAGTTACGGCACTAACACTGAAGCTTTCTTT. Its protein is CASSYGTNTEAFF.

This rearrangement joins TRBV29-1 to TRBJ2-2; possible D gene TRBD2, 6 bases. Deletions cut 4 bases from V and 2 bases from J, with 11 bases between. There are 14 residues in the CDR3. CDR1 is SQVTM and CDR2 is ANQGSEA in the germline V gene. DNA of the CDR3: TGCAGCGTTGCTGGCGGGGATAACACCGGGGAGCTGTTTTTT. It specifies CSVAGGDNTGELFF.

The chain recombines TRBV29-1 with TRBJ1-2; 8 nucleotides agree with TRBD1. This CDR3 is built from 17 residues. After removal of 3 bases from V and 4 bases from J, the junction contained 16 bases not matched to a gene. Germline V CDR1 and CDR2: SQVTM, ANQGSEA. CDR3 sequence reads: CSVDSRGRDRPTYGYTF. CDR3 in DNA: TGCAGCGTTGACAGTAGGGGAAGGGACAGGCCCACCTATGGCTACACCTTC.

The CDR3 DNA is TGCAGCGCCGAAGGACCATACGAGCAGTACTTC. Its translation: CSAEGPYEQYF. The V call is TRBV29-1, the J call TRBJ2-7, with D hard to call. Deletions cut 7 bases from V and 4 bases from J, with 11 bases between. Looked up from germline, CDR1 is SQVTM and CDR2 is ANQGSEA. This CDR3 is built from 11 residues.

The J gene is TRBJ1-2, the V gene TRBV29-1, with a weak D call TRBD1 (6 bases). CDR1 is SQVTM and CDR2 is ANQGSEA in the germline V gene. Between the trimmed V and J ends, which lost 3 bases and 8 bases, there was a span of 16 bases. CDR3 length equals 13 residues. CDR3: CSVDGIPQGGYTF. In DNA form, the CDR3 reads TGCAGCGTTGACGGGATACCCCAGGGGGGCTACACCTTC.

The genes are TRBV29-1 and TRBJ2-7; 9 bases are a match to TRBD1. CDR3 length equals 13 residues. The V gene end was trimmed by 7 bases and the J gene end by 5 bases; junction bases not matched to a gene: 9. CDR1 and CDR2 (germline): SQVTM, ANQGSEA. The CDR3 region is CSARDRVTDEQYF. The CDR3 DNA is TGCAGCGCCCGGGACAGGGTAACCGACGAGCAGTACTTC.

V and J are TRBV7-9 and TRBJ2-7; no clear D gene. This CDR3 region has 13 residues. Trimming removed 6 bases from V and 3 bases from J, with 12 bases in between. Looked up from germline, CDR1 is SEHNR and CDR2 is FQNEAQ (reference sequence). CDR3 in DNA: TGTGCCAGCAGTTCGAACGAAATCTACGAGCAGTACTTC. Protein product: CASSSNEIYEQYF. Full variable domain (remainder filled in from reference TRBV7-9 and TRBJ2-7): DTGVSQNPRHKITKRGQNVTFRCDPISEHNRLYWYRQTLGQGPEFLTYFQNEAQLEKSRLLSDRFSAERPKGSFSTLEIQRTEQGDSAMYLCASSSNEIYEQYFGPGTRLTVT.

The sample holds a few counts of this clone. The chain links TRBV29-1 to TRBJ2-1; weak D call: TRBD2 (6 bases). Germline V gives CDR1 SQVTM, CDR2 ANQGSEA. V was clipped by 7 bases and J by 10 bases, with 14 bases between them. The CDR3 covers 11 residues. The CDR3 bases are TGCAGCGGGGACTTGGGAAGAGAGCAGTTCTTC. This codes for CSGDLGREQFF.

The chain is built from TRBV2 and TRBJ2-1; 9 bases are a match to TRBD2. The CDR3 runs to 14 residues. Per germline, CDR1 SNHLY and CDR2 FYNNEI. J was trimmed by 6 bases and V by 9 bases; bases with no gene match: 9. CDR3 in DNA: TGTGCCAGTCGTAGGGCGGGGGGGCCCAATGAGCAGTTCTTC. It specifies CASRRAGGPNEQFF.

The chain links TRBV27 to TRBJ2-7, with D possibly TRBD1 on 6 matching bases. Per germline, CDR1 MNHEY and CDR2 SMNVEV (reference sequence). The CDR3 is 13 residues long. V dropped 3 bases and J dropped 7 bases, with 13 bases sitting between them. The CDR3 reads CASSFRDISEQYF. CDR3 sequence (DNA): TGTGCCAGCAGTTTTAGGGACATCTCTGAGCAGTACTTC.

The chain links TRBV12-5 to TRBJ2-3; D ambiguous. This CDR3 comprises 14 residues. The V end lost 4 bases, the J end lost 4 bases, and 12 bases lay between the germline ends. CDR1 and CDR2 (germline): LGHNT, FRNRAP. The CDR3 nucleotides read TGTGCTAGTGGTTCCTCGGATAGGGCAGATACGCAGTATTTT. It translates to CASGSSDRADTQYF.

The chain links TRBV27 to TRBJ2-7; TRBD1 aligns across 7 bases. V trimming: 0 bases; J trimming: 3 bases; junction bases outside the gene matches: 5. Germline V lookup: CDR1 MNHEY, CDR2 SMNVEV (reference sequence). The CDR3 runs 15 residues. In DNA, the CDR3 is TGTGCCAGCAGTTTATCATCCTGGACAGGCTACGAGCAGTACTTC. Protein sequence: CASSLSSWTGYEQYF.

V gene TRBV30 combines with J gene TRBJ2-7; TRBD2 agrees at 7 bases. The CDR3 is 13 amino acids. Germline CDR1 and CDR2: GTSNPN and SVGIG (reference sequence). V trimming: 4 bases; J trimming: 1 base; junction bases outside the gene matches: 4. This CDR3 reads CAWTGGGSYEQYF. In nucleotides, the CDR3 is TGTGCCTGGACAGGCGGGGGTTCCTACGAGCAGTACTTC.

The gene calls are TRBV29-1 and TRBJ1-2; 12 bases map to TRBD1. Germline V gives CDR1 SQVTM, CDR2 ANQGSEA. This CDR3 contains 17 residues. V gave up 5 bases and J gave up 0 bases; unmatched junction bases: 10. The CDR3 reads CSVLAWRDRGPNYGYTF. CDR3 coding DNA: TGCAGCGTTTTGGCATGGAGGGACAGGGGGCCTAACTATGGCTACACCTTC.

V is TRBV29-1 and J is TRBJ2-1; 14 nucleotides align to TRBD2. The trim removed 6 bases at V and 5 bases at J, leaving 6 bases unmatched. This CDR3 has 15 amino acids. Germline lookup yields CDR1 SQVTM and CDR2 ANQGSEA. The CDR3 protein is CSVVGLAGGHNEQFF. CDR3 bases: TGCAGCGTAGTAGGACTAGCGGGGGGACACAATGAGCAGTTCTTC.

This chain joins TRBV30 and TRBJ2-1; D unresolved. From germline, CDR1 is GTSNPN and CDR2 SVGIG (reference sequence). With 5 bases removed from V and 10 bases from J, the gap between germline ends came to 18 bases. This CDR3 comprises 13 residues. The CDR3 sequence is CAWCYGLRDEQFF. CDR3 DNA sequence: TGTGCCTGGTGTTACGGGCTTCGAGACGAGCAGTTCTTC. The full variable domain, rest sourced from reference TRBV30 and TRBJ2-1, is SQTIHQWPATLVQPVGSPLSLECTVEGTSNPNLYWYRQAAGRGLQLLFYSVGIGQISSEVPQNLSASRPQDRQFILSSKKLLLSDSGFYLCAWCYGLRDEQFFGPGTRLTVL.

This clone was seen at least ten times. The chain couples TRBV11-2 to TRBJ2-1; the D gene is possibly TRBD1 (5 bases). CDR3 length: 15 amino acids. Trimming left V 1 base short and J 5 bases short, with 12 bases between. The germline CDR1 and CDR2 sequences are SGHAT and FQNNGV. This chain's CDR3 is CASSLVLGAHNEQFF. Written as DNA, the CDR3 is TGTGCCAGCAGCTTAGTTTTAGGGGCACACAATGAGCAGTTCTTC.

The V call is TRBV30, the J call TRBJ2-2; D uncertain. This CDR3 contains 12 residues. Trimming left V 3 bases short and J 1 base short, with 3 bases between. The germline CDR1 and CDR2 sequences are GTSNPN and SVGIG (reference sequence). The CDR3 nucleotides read TGTGCCTGGAGGGGGAACACCGGGGAGCTGTTTTTT. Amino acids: CAWRGNTGELFF.

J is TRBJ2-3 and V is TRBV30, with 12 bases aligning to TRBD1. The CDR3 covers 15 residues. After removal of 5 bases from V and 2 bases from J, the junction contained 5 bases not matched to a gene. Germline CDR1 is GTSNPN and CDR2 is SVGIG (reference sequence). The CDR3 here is CAWGPGQGATDTQYF. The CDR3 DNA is TGTGCCTGGGGACCGGGACAGGGGGCCACAGATACGCAGTATTTT.